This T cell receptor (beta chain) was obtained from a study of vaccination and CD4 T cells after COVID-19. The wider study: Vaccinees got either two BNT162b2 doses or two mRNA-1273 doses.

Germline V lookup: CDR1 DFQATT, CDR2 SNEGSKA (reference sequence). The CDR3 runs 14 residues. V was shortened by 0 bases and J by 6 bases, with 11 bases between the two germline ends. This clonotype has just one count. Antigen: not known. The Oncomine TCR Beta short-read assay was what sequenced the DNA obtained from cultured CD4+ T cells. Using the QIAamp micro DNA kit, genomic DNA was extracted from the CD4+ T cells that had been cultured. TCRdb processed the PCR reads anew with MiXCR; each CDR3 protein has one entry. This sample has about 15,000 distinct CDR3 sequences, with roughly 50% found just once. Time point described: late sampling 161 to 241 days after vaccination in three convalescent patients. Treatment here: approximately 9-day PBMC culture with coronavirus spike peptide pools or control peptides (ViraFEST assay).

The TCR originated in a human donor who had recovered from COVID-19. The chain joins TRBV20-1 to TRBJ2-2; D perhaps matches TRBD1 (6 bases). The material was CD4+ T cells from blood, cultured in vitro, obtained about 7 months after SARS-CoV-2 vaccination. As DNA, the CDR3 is TGCAGTGCTAGAGATTACAGGGTTCCCGGGGAGCTGTTTTTT. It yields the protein CSARDYRVPGELFF.